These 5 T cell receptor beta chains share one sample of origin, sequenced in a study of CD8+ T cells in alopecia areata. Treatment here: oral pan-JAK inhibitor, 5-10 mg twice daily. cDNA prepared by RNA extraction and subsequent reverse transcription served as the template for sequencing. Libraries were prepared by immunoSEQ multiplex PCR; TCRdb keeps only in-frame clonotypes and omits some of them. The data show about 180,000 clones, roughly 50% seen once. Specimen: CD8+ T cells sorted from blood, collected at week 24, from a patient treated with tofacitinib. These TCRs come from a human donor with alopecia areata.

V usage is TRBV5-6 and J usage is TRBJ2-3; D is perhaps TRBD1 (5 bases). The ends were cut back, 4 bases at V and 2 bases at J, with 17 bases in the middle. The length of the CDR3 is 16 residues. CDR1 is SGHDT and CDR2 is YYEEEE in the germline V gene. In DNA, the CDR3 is TGTGCCAGCAGCCCCCCCCAGGGCATCAACACAGATACGCAGTATTTT. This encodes CASSPPQGINTDTQYF.

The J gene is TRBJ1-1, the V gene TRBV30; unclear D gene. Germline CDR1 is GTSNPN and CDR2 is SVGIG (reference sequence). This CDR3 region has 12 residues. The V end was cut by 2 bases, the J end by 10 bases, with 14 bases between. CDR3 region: CAWSPTNDLAFF. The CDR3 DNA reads TGTGCCTGGAGTCCCACCAACGATCTAGCTTTCTTT.

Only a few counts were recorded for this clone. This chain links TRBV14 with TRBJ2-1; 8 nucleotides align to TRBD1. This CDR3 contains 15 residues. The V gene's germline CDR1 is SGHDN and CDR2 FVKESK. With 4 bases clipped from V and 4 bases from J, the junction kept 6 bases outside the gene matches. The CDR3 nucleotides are TGTGCCAGCAGCCCAGGGGGCAGTTGGTACAATGAGCAGTTCTTC. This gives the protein CASSPGGSWYNEQFF.

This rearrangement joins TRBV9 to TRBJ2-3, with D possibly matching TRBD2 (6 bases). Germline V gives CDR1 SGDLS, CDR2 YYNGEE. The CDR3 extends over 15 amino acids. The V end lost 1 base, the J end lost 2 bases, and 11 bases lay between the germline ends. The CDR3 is CASSVSGGATDTQYF. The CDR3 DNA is TGTGCCAGCAGCGTATCGGGCGGGGCCACAGATACGCAGTATTTT.

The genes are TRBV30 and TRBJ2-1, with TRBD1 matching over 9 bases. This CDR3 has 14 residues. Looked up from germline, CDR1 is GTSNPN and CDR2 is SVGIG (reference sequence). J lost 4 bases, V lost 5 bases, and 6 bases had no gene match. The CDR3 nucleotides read TGTGCCTGGGGGGCAGGACAGGGGTACAATGAGCAGTTCTTC. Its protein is CAWGAGQGYNEQFF.